This is a list of T cell receptor beta chains from one sample in a study of cytomegalovirus exposure and HLA in healthy donors. Profiled with immunoSEQ multiplex PCR; TCRdb holds only in-frame clones, not every one. The data hold approximately 88,000 clones, with under 85% observed a single time. Sequencing was performed on PBMCs. The receptors here all came from a male donor in good health and CMV-seronegative. CDR3s include the opening cysteine and the closing phenylalanine or tryptophan. The D gene is left open where the match is weak. Rows may omit the clone size; those that give it use once, few, many or a size class.

.,.,TRBJ1-1,TRBV6-5,TGTGCCAGCAGTCAACCCCAGATGAACACTGAAGCTTTCTTT,CASSQPQMNTEAFF
.,.,TRBJ1-4,TRBV27,TGTGCCAGCAGTTTTATAAATGCCAGAAATGAAAAACTGTTTTTT,CASSFINARNEKLFF
.,.,TRBJ2-5,TRBV7-9,TGTGCCAGCAGTTCAATGAGGAAGCTGGAGACCCAGTACTTC,CASSSMRKLETQYF
few,.,TRBJ2-1,TRBV29-1,TGCAGCGTGTTGGGACTGGAGAACAATGAGCAGTTCTTC,CSVLGLENNEQFF
.,.,TRBJ2-4,TRBV29-1,TGCAGCGTCGCACAGGGTGGGGACATTCAGTACTTC,CSVAQGGDIQYF
.,.,TRBJ2-1,TRBV5-5,TGTGCCAGCAGCTGGTATAGCGGCAACTCCTACAATGAGCAGTTCTTC,CASSWYSGNSYNEQFF
.,.,TRBJ1-2,TRBV18,TGTGCCAGCTCACCGAAACAGGGAGAAGGCTACACCTTC,CASSPKQGEGYTF
.,.,TRBJ2-7,TRBV28,TGTGCCAGCGGGGCAGGGAACTACGAGCAGTACTTC,CASGAGNYEQYF
few,.,TRBJ2-1,TRBV28,TGTGCCAGCAGTGTAATAGAGGTTGAGCAGTTCTTC,CASSVIEVEQFF
.,.,TRBJ2-1,TRBV5-1,TGCGCCAGCAGCTTGGATCACGGCGGGACCCCCAATGAGCAGTTCTTC,CASSLDHGGTPNEQFF
few,.,TRBJ2-3,TRBV5-1,TGCGCCAGCAGCTTGGGTCGGGGAGGAGATACGCAGTATTTT,CASSLGRGGDTQYF
.,.,TRBJ2-5,TRBV27,TGTGCCAGCAGTTTCCGAGCGCTACAAGAGACCCAGTACTTC,CASSFRALQETQYF
.,TRBD1,TRBJ1-1,TRBV7-9,TGTGCCAGCAGCTTGTCCGGGACAGGGCGGACTGAAGCTTTCTTT,CASSLSGTGRTEAFF
.,.,TRBJ1-2,TRBV9,TGTGCCAGCAGCGTGGGAGGGGTCTATGGCTACACCTTC,CASSVGGVYGYTF
once,.,TRBJ1-4,TRBV9,TGTGCCAGCAGCACCGGAGCAGGGTTGGAAAAACTGTTTTTT,CASSTGAGLEKLFF
few,.,TRBJ2-7,TRBV7-2,TGTGCCAGCAGCTCAACAGGGTACGAGCAGTACTTC,CASSSTGYEQYF
once,.,TRBJ1-2,TRBV18,TGTGCCAGCTCACACAGGGAAGGGGGCTACACCTTC,CASSHREGGYTF
.,TRBD1,TRBJ1-4,TRBV2,TGTGCCAGCAGCCTGACAGGGAAGCAGGAAAAACTGTTTTTT,CASSLTGKQEKLFF
.,TRBD1,TRBJ2-4,TRBV5-4,TGTGCCAGCAGCTTGGGGACAGGGGGGGCCAAAAACATTCAGTACTTC,CASSLGTGGAKNIQYF
.,.,TRBJ1-1,TRBV30,TGTGCCTGGAGTGTACTAGCGAGCACTGAAGCTTTCTTT,CAWSVLASTEAFF
.,.,TRBJ1-1,TRBV7-9,TGTGCCAGCAGCCAGACAGCTATCCCCAACACTGAAGCTTTCTTT,CASSQTAIPNTEAFF
few,TRBD1,TRBJ1-1,TRBV6-1,TGTGCCAGCAGTGAACTCGTGGGACAGGGAAGCACTGAAGCTTTCTTT,CASSELVGQGSTEAFF
.,TRBD1,TRBJ2-1,TRBV19,TGTGCCAGTAGTCCCCGGACAGGGGCGTACAATGAGCAGTTCTTC,CASSPRTGAYNEQFF
.,.,TRBJ1-1,TRBV5-4,TGTGCCAGCAGCTCCGCGGGGGCCCCGTTCATGAACACTGAAGCTTTCTTT,CASSSAGAPFMNTEAFF
.,TRBD2,TRBJ2-2,TRBV5-1,TGCGCCAGCAGCTTGCAAGCGGGATTGGGCGGGGAGCTGTTTTTT,CASSLQAGLGGELFF
.,TRBD1,TRBJ2-7,TRBV5-4,TGTGCCAGCAGCCCCCCTCCGGGACAGGGAGCAACCTACGAGCAGTACTTC,CASSPPPGQGATYEQYF
.,TRBD1,TRBJ1-2,TRBV5-6,TGTGCCAGCAGCTTGGTAAGAAGGGGGCCAACTAACTATGGCTACACCTTC,CASSLVRRGPTNYGYTF
.,.,TRBJ2-1,TRBV11-3,TGTGCCAGCAGCTTAAACTTACTCAATGAGCAGTTCTTC,CASSLNLLNEQFF
.,TRBD2,TRBJ2-1,TRBV6-4,TGTGCCAGCAGTGACTCAGCGGGGGGGGTCAATGAGCAGTTCTTC,CASSDSAGGVNEQFF
.,.,TRBJ2-7,TRBV30,TGTGCCTGGCGGATCGAATCTACGGGGTACGAGCAGTACTTC,CAWRIESTGYEQYF
once,TRBD2,TRBJ2-3,TRBV4-3,TGCGCCAGCAGCCTCCGACTAGCGGGGGGCGCAGATACGCAGTATTTT,CASSLRLAGGADTQYF
.,.,TRBJ2-3,TRBV5-4,TGTGCCAGCAGCTTGCATACTAGCACAGATACGCAGTATTTT,CASSLHTSTDTQYF
.,TRBD1,TRBJ1-2,TRBV7-8,TGTGCCAGCAGCTTGTCAGGGGGCCCGTATGGCTACACCTTC,CASSLSGGPYGYTF
.,.,TRBJ1-2,TRBV6-1,TGTGCCAGCAGTGAAGCAGGAGACGATGGCTACACCTTC,CASSEAGDDGYTF
.,TRBD1,TRBJ2-4,TRBV7-2,TGTGCCAGCAGCTTAGTGGGACAGGGCAGGAACATTCAGTACTTC,CASSLVGQGRNIQYF
.,.,TRBJ1-2,TRBV6-5,TGTGCCAGCAGTTACAACAGGGAAAACTATGGCTACACCTTC,CASSYNRENYGYTF
.,.,TRBJ1-1,TRBV6-6,TGTGCCAGCAGTTACTCGGAGACTGAAGCTTTCTTT,CASSYSETEAFF
.,.,TRBJ2-5,TRBV4-3,TGCGCCAGCAGCCAAGGCTACCCGATCAGGGCTCAAGAGACCCAGTACTTC,CASSQGYPIRAQETQYF
once,.,TRBJ2-6,TRBV5-1,TGCGCCAGCAGCTTCCAAGGGGTCGGGGCCAACGTCCTGACTTTC,CASSFQGVGANVLTF
.,TRBD2,TRBJ2-3,TRBV18,TGTGCCAGCTCATCAGGGACTAGCGGGAGTGGGACAGATACGCAGTATTTT,CASSSGTSGSGTDTQYF
.,.,TRBJ1-1,TRBV5-1,TGCGCCAGCAGCTCCCTCGAGAGGGCTGAAGCTTTCTTT,CASSSLERAEAFF
.,.,TRBJ2-3,TRBV6-4,TGTGCCAGCAGCGTGACATACTCTAGCACAGATACGCAGTATTTT,CASSVTYSSTDTQYF
.,.,TRBJ1-2,TRBV7-7,TGTGCTAGCAGCCCGGGACATGAGTACTATGGCTACACCTTC,CASSPGHEYYGYTF
.,.,TRBJ2-7,TRBV5-5,TGTGCCAGCAGCTTGGAAGGGGCGGTGTGGGACGAGCAGTACTTC,CASSLEGAVWDEQYF